This TCR beta chain is drawn from a study of technical replicates of blood from several donors. Repertoires were generated with immunoSEQ multiplex PCR, while TCRdb's copy carries only in-frame clones and drops some. The table includes around 80,000 clones, around 96% detected once. In germline, CDR1 is SGHDT, CDR2 YYEEEE. Trimming shortened V by 7 bases and J by 6 bases, and 19 bases separated the two germline ends. The CDR3 loop spans 14 amino acids. The source material was T cells isolated from PBMCs. The TCR was taken from a human donor in good health. This chain uses TRBV5-6 with TRBJ1-2, with TRBD1 as a possible D gene (5 bases). The CDR3 here is CASYDSQFPHGYTF. The CDR3, as DNA: TGTGCCAGCTATGACAGTCAGTTCCCCCATGGCTACACCTTC.